This T cell receptor (beta chain) originates from a study of shared clonotypes between healthy human individuals. Study at large: Donors were a couple of women and three men aged 18 to 49.

Clones were read by immunoSEQ multiplex PCR, and TCRdb kept only the in-frame ones, dropping some. This repertoire shows about 1.5 million clones, nearly 99% found once; its top ten account for about 0.45%. Trimming cost V 1 base and J 0 bases, with 10 bases left between them. Per the germline V gene, CDR1 is SGHRS and CDR2 is YFSETQ. The CDR3 sequence is 16 residues long. The source of this sequence is a man younger than 40 in good health. This rearrangement joins TRBV5-1 to TRBJ2-2, with D unresolved. The specimen was naive CD4+ T cells sorted from blood. Documented subset: CD45RA+ positively selected. CDR3: CASSLFGSPNTGELFF. The CDR3 DNA reads as TGCGCCAGCAGCTTGTTCGGCTCCCCGAACACCGGGGAGCTGTTTTTT.